The 14 T cell receptor beta chains in this list originate from one sample, sequenced in a study of blood T cell repertoires in COVID-19. Here immunoSEQ multiplex PCR was the method, and the copy in TCRdb shows in-frame clones only, minus some. The sample has tens of thousands of clones; around 80% are singletons. The sequenced sample consisted of peripheral blood. Source of these receptors: a human donor in a cohort sampled during active COVID-19.

This clone was observed a few times. The gene calls are TRBV27 and TRBJ2-2; D is perhaps TRBD2 (6 bases). This CDR3 has 14 residues. Trimming cost V 6 bases and J 4 bases, with 12 bases left between them. Germline V gene data show CDR1 as MNHEY and CDR2 as SMNVEV (reference sequence). The CDR3 is CASSPGGITGELFF. CDR3 DNA sequence: TGTGCCAGCAGCCCCGGGGGAATCACCGGGGAGCTGTTTTTT.

A word on this clone: In the same sample, other DNA sequences code for this CDR3. V gene TRBV7-9 combines with J gene TRBJ1-1; D not certain. The CDR3 has 13 amino acids. The V end lost 1 base, the J end lost 5 bases, and 8 bases lay between the germline ends. From germline, CDR1 is SEHNR and CDR2 FQNEAQ (reference sequence). The CDR3 bases are TGTGCCAGCAGCTTAGACCCACGGACTGAAGCTTTCTTT. It codes for CASSLDPRTEAFF.

V usage is TRBV4-1 and J usage is TRBJ2-2, with 7 bases that match TRBD2. The CDR3 loop spans 14 amino acids. The germline CDR1 and CDR2 sequences are MGHRA and YSYEKL. V was pared by 1 base and J by 7 bases, with 3 bases of the junction left unmatched. The CDR3 nucleotides are TGCGCCAGCAGCCAAGCGGGAGGAATCGGGGAGCTGTTTTTT. Its protein is CASSQAGGIGELFF.

V and J are TRBV2 and TRBJ2-7; D unclear. Germline-derived CDR1 and CDR2 are SNHLY and FYNNEI. Trimming stripped 3 bases from V and 0 bases from J, with 9 bases between. The CDR3 length is 14 residues. The CDR3 loop is CASSEETPSYEQYF. CDR3 nucleotides: TGTGCCAGCAGTGAGGAGACGCCCTCCTACGAGCAGTACTTC.

J is TRBJ1-5 and V is TRBV9; a weak D match, TRBD1 (6 bases). V lost 4 bases to trimming and J lost 5 bases, with 13 bases between them. CDR3 length: 14 residues. Germline loops: CDR1 SGDLS, CDR2 YYNGEE. The DNA of the CDR3 is TGTGCCAGCAGCAGGAGGGGGGGGGATCAGCCCCAGCATTTT. This sequence encodes CASSRRGGDQPQHF. Together with reference TRBV9 and TRBJ1-5, the CDR3 gives the full variable domain: DSGVTQTPKHLITATGQRVTLRCSPRSGDLSVYWYQQSLDQGLQFLIQYYNGEERAKGNILERFSAQQFPDLHSELNLSSLELGDSALYFCASSRRGGDQPQHFGDGTRLSIL.

The chain uses TRBV6-5 and TRBJ2-3, with 7 bases lining up with TRBD1. V was clipped by 8 bases and J by 0 bases; unmatched bases: 5. This CDR3 contains 14 residues. The germline CDR1 and CDR2 sequences are MNHEY and SVGAGI. The CDR3 DNA reads as TGTGCCAGCGGGGACAGCCTAAGCACAGATACGCAGTATTTT. It is translated as CASGDSLSTDTQYF.

The chain combines TRBV18 with TRBJ1-4; D is possibly TRBD1 (6 bases). V lost 6 bases to trimming and J lost 5 bases, with 16 bases between them. Germline V CDR1 and CDR2: KGHSH, LQKENI. The CDR3 length is 15 residues. Here the CDR3 reads CASSPDSRRNEKLFF. The CDR3 DNA is TGTGCCAGCTCCCCGGACAGTAGACGAAATGAAAAACTGTTTTTT.

This clone was observed a handful of times. V gene TRBV3-1 (or the pseudogene TRBV3-2) combines with J gene TRBJ1-1; D unresolved. Trimming took off 6 bases at V and 6 bases at J, with 17 bases between the two ends. The germline gives CDR1 LGHDT, CDR2 YNNKEL (reference sequence). The CDR3 sequence is 14 residues long. CDR3 in DNA: TGTGCCAGCAGACAGCACACCGTCGGCGCTGAAGCTTTCTTT. It specifies CASRQHTVGAEAFF.

This chain connects TRBV7-9 to TRBJ1-4; no definite D call. CDR3 size: 14 residues. Trimming took off 4 bases at V and 7 bases at J, with 13 bases between the two ends. Germline V gene sequence: CDR1 SEHNR, CDR2 FQNEAQ (reference sequence). DNA for the CDR3: TGTGCCAGCAGCTCTAGGATTGACGGTGAAAAACTGTTTTTT. Its protein product is CASSSRIDGEKLFF. Looking up the rest from reference TRBV7-9 and TRBJ1-4 gives the full variable domain: DTGVSQNPRHKITKRGQNVTFRCDPISEHNRLYWYRQTLGQGPEFLTYFQNEAQLEKSRLLSDRFSAERPKGSFSTLEIQRTEQGDSAMYLCASSSRIDGEKLFFGSGTQLSVL.

V and J are TRBV7-2 and TRBJ2-5; TRBD2 is a possible D gene (6 bases). V was pared by 5 bases and J by 2 bases, with 15 bases between. CDR1 is SGHTA and CDR2 is FQGNSA in the germline V gene. The CDR3 covers 15 residues. The DNA for the CDR3 is TGTGCCAGCAGCGCCCACCTTGCGGGGCAAGAGACCCAGTACTTC. It specifies CASSAHLAGQETQYF.

This sequence joins TRBV18 and TRBJ1-1; 7 positions agree with TRBD1. Germline trimming cut 3 bases from V and 0 bases from J; bases unmatched to any gene: 10. This CDR3 is built from 17 residues. CDR1 and CDR2 (germline): KGHSH, LQKENI. The CDR3 nucleotides are TGTGCCAGCTCACCCGCGACAGGGAGTAATATGAACACTGAAGCTTTCTTT. As protein: CASSPATGSNMNTEAFF.

This rearrangement joins TRBV11-2 to TRBJ1-2, with 11 bases aligning to TRBD1. There are 13 residues in the CDR3. The germline V gene encodes CDR1 SGHAT and CDR2 FQNNGV. J was trimmed by 8 bases and V by 5 bases; bases with no gene match: 4. Written as DNA, the CDR3 is TGTGCCAGCAGCCCGGACAGGGGGCAAGGCTACACCTTC. This sequence encodes CASSPDRGQGYTF.

The chain joins TRBV5-1 to TRBJ2-1, with 8 nucleotides matching TRBD1. The germline CDR1 and CDR2 sequences are SGHRS and YFSETQ. Trimming cost V 7 bases and J 9 bases; bases outside gene matches: 12. The CDR3 covers 14 residues. DNA for the CDR3: TGCGCCAGCCGGACAGGGTTAGAGGGAACTGAGCAGTTCTTC. Translating it yields CASRTGLEGTEQFF.

The count of this clone is one. V and J are TRBV28 and TRBJ2-5; maybe TRBD2 (5 bases). V gave up 8 bases and J gave up 4 bases, with 17 bases separating them. Germline loops: CDR1 MDHEN, CDR2 SYDVKM. The CDR3 contains 14 residues. CDR3 bases: TGTGCCAGCGGAAACGAGGGTCGAGGAGAGACCCAGTACTTC. Translated, it gives CASGNEGRGETQYF.